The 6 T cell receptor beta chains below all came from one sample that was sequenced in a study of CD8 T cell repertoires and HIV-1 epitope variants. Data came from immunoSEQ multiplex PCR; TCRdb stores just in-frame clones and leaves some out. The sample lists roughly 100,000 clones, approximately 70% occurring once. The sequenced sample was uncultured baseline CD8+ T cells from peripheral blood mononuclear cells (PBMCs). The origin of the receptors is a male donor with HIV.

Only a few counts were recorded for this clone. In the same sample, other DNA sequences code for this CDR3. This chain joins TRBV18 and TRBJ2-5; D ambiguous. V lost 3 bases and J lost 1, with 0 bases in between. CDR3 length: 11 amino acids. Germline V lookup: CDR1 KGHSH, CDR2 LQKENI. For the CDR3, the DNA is TGTGCCAGCTCACCCCAAGAGACCCAGTACTTC. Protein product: CASSPQETQYF.

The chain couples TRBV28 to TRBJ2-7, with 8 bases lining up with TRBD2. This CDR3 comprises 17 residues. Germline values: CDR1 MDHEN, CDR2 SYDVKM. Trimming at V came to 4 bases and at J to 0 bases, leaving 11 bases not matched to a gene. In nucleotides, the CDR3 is TGTGCCAGCAGTTCCACGGGAGGGGCCTGGAGCTCCTACGAGCAGTACTTC. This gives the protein CASSSTGGAWSSYEQYF.

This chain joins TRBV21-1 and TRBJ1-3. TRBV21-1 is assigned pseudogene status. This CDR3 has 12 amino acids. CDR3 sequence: CASSRGGNTIYF. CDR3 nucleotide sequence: TGTGCCAGCAGCAGGGGGGGAAACACCATATATTTT.

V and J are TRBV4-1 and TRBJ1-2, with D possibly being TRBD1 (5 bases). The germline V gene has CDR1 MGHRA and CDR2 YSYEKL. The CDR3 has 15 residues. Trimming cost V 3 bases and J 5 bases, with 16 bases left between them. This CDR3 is CASSQQDGTEYGYTF. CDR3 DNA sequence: TGCGCCAGCAGCCAGCAAGACGGGACGGAATATGGCTACACCTTC.

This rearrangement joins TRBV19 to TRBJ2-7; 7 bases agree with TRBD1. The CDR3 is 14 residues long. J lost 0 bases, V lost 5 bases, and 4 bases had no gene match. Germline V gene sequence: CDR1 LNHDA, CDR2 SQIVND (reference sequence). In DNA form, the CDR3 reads TGTGCCAGTAGTCCCAGGGACAGCTCCTACGAGCAGTACTTC. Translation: CASSPRDSSYEQYF. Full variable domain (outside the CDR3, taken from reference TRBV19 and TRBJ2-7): DGGITQSPKYLFRKEGQNVTLSCEQNLNHDAMYWYRQDPGQGLRLIYYSQIVNDFQKGDIAEGYSVSREKKESFPLTVTSAQKNPTAFYLCASSPRDSSYEQYFGPGTRLTVT.

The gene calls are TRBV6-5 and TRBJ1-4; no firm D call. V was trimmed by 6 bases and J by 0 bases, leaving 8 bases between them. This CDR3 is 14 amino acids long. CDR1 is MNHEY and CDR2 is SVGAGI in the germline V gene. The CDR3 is CASSSLATNEKLFF. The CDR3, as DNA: TGTGCCAGCAGCTCTCTGGCAACTAATGAAAAACTGTTTTTT.